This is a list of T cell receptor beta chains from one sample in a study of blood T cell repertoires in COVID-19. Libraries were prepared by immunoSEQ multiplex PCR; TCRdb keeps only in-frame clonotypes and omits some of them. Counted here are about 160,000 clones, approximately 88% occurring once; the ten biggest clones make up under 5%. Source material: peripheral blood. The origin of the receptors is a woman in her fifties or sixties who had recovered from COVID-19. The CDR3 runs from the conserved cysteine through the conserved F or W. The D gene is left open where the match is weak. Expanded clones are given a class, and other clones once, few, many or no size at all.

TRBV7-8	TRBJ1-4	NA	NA	TGTGCCAGCAGCTTCGAGACAGGTACGCGTGAAAAACTGTTTTTT	CASSFETGTREKLFF
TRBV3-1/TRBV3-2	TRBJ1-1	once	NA	TGTGCCAGCACATTGTACTACCAATCGAACACTGAAGCTTTCTTT	CASTLYYQSNTEAFF
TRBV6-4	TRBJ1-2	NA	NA	TGTGCCAGCAGTGACTCGAAGGGGTTTGACTACACCTTC	CASSDSKGFDYTF
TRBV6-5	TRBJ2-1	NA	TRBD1	TGTGCCAGCAGCCCCCCCGGGACAGGTACCAATGAGCAGTTCTTC	CASSPPGTGTNEQFF
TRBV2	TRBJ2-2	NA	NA	TGTGCCAGCACCCAGATCCCGAACACCGGGGAGCTGTTTTTT	CASTQIPNTGELFF
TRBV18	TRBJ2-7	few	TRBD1	TGTGCCAGCTCACCCTCGACAGGGGGCGTTTACGAGCAGTACTTC	CASSPSTGGVYEQYF
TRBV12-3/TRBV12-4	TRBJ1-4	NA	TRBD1	TGTGCCAGCAGTCCCGACAGGGGAAAACTGTTTTTT	CASSPDRGKLFF
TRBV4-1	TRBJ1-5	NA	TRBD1	TGCGCCAGCAGCCAAGATCGAATGGAGACAGGGCAGCCCCAGCATTTT	CASSQDRMETGQPQHF
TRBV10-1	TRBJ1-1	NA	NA	TGCGCCAGCAGTGTCAATCAGGCAGCTGAAGCTTTCTTT	CASSVNQAAEAFF
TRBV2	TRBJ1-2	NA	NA	TGTGCCAGCACTCGAGAGGGGGGGCCGGGAGGCTACACCTTC	CASTREGGPGGYTF
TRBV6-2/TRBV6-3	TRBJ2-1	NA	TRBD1	TGTGCCAGCAGTTACGTAGGGGGCAGGTGGAACAATGAGCAGTTCTTC	CASSYVGGRWNNEQFF
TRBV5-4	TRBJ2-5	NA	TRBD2	TGTGCCAGCACCGCGCCGGGACTAGCGGGGGAGACCCAGTACTTC	CASTAPGLAGETQYF
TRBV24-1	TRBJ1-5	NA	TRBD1	TGTGCCACCAGTCCGACAGGGGGCGGCAATCAGCCCCAGCATTTT	CATSPTGGGNQPQHF
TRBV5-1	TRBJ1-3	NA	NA	TGCGCCAGCCAGCTTGATTGGGCGATGGAGGGGTCGGCTGGAAACACCATATATTTT	CASQLDWAMEGSAGNTIYF
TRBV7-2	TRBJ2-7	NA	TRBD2	TGTGCCAGCAGCCCCCGGGAAAGCGGGGGAACCTACGAGCAGTACTTC	CASSPRESGGTYEQYF
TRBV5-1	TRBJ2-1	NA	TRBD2	TGCGCCAGCAGCTGGACTAGCGGGGGGTTGTTAAATGAGCAGTTCTTC	CASSWTSGGLLNEQFF
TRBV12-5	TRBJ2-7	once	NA	TGTGCTAGTGGTTTGGTACTTGGAGGCTCCTACGAGCAGTACTTC	CASGLVLGGSYEQYF
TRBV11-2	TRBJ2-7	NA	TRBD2	TGTGCCAGCAGCTTGGAATACCGGGGGGGTTACGAGCAGTACTTC	CASSLEYRGGYEQYF
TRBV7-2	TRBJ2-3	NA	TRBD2	TGTGCCAGCAGCCCCGGGCGACTAGCTCATAACACGCAGTATTTT	CASSPGRLAHNTQYF
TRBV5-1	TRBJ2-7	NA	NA	TGCGCCAGCAGCCCTGAAGGGCAGGGATCCTACGAGCAGTACTTC	CASSPEGQGSYEQYF
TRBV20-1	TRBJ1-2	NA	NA	TGCAGTGCTAGCGGTGATGGCTACACCTTC	CSASGDGYTF
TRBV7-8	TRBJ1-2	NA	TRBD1	TGTGCCAGCAGCCATAGGTGGGACAGGGATCCCGCCTTC	CASSHRWDRDPAF
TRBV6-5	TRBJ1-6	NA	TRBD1	TGTGCCAGCACCGAACAGGGGGCCGGGAAATCACCCCTCCACTTT	CASTEQGAGKSPLHF
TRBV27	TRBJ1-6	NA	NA	TGTGCCAGCAGTTTGTACCGAGAGGGTTCACCCCTCCACTTT	CASSLYREGSPLHF
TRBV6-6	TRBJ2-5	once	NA	TGTGCCAGCAGTTACCCGGAGGAGACCCAGTACTTC	CASSYPEETQYF
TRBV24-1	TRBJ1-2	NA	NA	TGTGCCACCAGTGATTCGCAGACAGGACTCTATGGCTACACCTTC	CATSDSQTGLYGYTF
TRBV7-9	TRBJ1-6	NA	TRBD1	TGTGCCAGCAGCATCTCGAAACAGGGGGCATCCTATAATTCACCCCTCCACTTT	CASSISKQGASYNSPLHF
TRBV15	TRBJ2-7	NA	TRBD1	TGTGCCACCAGCCGCGAACAGGGGGCGGGCTACGAGCAGTACTTC	CATSREQGAGYEQYF
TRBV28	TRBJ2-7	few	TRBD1	TGTGCCAGCATGGCAGGGGACAGTGTCTACGAGCAGTACTTC	CASMAGDSVYEQYF